This T cell receptor (beta chain) was obtained from a study of blood T cells in healthy people across ages. Caucasian individuals from Russia who were healthy and aged 6 to 90 acted as donors. CDR3 length: 15 residues. The junction had 15 bases not matched to a gene; V was cut back by 8 bases and J by 8 bases. A second PCR, run for roughly 7 to 12 cycles, used a sample-barcoded 5' primer plus a J-beta primer mix. One entry per CDR3 protein results from TCRdb running MiXCR on the 5' RACE reads. Of roughly 1,000,000 distinct CDR3 sequences listed, about 23% are singletons. These sequences were also reported in another study, on T cells of mothers and their children.

Sequencing was carried out using blood. This chain connects TRBV12-3 or TRBV12-4 to TRBJ1-2, with 9 bases that match TRBD1. The TCR was taken from a girl aged 2 to 9 in good health. CDR3: CASEKDYRGPYGYTF. The CDR3 DNA reads TGTGCCAGCGAGAAAGACTACAGGGGGCCCTACGGCTACACCTTC.